Only a few counts were recorded for the clone carrying this T cell receptor (beta chain). The sample originates from a study of shared clonotypes between healthy human individuals. Produced via immunoSEQ multiplex PCR; TCRdb's table is partial and in-frame only. This sample yields about 2.4 million clones, of which under 95% are seen a single time; 0.36% belongs to the top ten. V was shortened by 1 base and J by 5 bases, with 14 bases between the two germline ends. Germline CDR1 is SQVTM and CDR2 is ANQGSEA. The CDR3 is 15 amino acids. HIV-negative, healthy adults without recent acute infections or vaccinations were the donors. Into CD45RA+ naive and CD45RA-negative memory subsets, the CD4+ cells were split.

This sequence originates from a man aged 18 to 35 in good health. Some clones in this sample may be carry-over from other donors' samples. Input material: naive CD4+ T cells from PBMCs. Subset specified: CD45RA+ positively selected. V and J are TRBV29-1 and TRBJ1-4, with a tentative D call TRBD1 (5 bases). The CDR3 loop is CSVEAMTDSNEKLFF. The CDR3 DNA reads TGCAGCGTTGAAGCCATGACAGATTCCAATGAAAAACTGTTTTTT.